A selection of T cell receptor beta chains follows, all from one sample in a study of monozygotic twins with inflammatory bowel disease. TCRdb reworked the 5' RACE reads into one entry per CDR3 protein, no DNA. The sample has 300,000 to 450,000 distinct CDR3 sequences. Sequenced material: blood. Every receptor here comes from a human donor with ulcerative colitis or Crohn's disease, or a healthy co-twin of an affected twin (not recorded which). CDR3s include the opening cysteine and the closing phenylalanine or tryptophan.

j_call | v_call | cdr3_aa
TRBJ2-4 | TRBV30 | CAWTGTDVFENIQYF
TRBJ1-5 | TRBV29-1 | CSVKGQGQPQHF
TRBJ2-1 | TRBV9 | CASSVGVNEQFF
TRBJ2-7 | TRBV18 | CASSPSTVSSYEQYF
TRBJ2-1 | TRBV11-3 | CASSLVAGGYNEQFF
TRBJ1-6 | TRBV6-5 | CASSLQGVLINSPLHF
TRBJ2-7 | TRBV20-1 | CSARAMTGGHGEQYF
TRBJ2-7 | TRBV14 | CASSQDFIEGIYEQYF
TRBJ2-5 | TRBV6-6 | CASSYLTGGDQYF
TRBJ2-2 | TRBV7-9 | CASSLGSGTDNTGELFF
TRBJ2-7 | TRBV20-1 | CSAFLNDPVSYEQYF
TRBJ2-3 | TRBV6-5 | CASIQSRTGRYF
TRBJ1-2 | TRBV20-1 | CSASKGNSYGYTF